This T cell receptor (beta chain) was sequenced during a study of OX40 agonist ivuxolimab in advanced cancers. Note on this clone: Other DNA sequences in this specimen translate into the identical CDR3.

TCRdb keeps only in-frame clones here, not all; method: immunoSEQ multiplex PCR. The sample records fewer than 45,000 clones, more than 70% being singletons. The germline gives CDR1 SNHLY, CDR2 FYNNEI. The CDR3 is 10 residues long. Trimming stripped 6 bases from V and 4 bases from J, with 4 bases between. Sequenced material: CD4+ or CD8+ T cells sorted from blood, taken in a trial of the OX40 agonist ivuxolimab. This clonotype was sampled from an adult with an advanced solid tumor such as melanoma, head and neck, liver or kidney cancer. This chain uses TRBV2 with TRBJ2-7; D not resolved. CDR3: CASRGYEQYF. The CDR3 region has the DNA TGTGCCAGCAGGGGTTACGAGCAGTACTTC.